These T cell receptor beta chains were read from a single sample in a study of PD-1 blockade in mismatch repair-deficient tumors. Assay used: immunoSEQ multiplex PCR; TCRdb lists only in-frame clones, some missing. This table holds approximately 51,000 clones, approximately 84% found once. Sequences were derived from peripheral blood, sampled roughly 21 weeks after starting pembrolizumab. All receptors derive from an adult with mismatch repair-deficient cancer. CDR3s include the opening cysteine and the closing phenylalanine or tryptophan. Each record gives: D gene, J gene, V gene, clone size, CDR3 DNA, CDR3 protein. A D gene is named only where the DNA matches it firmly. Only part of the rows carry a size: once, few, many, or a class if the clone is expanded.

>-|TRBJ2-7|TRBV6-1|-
TGTGCCAGCAGTGAAGCGCAAGGACAGCAATACGAGCAGTACTTC
CASSEAQGQQYEQYF
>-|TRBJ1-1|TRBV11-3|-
TGTGCCAGCAGCTTAGGGGGGGGTATGAACACTGAAGCTTTCTTT
CASSLGGGMNTEAFF
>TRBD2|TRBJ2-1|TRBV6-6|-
TGTGCCAGCAGTTACGCTAGCGGGGAGGGCAATGAGCAGTTCTTC
CASSYASGEGNEQFF
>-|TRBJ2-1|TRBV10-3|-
TGTGCCATCAGTGAGAACGTCCGTCATGAGCAGTTCTTC
CAISENVRHEQFF
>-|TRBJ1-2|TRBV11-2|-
TGTGCCAGCAGCTTAGATTCGGTTCAAGGCTACACCTTC
CASSLDSVQGYTF
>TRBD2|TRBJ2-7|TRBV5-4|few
TGTGCCAGCAGCATAGCGGGAGGGTTCTACGAGCAGTACTTC
CASSIAGGFYEQYF
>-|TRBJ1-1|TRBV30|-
TGTGCCTGGTCGAAAGGGGAACTCATCATGACTGAAGCTTTCTTT
CAWSKGELIMTEAFF
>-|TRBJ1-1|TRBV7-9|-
TGTGCCAGCAGCCCCGGGGGTGGAGAAGCTTTCTTT
CASSPGGGEAFF
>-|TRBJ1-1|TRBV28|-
TGTGCCAGCAGCCCCCCGCAGACCCATGAAGCTTTCTTT
CASSPPQTHEAFF
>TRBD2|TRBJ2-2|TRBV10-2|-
TGCGCCAGCGGCGGGGGGAACACCGGGGAGCTGTTTTTT
CASGGGNTGELFF
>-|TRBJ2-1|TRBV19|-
TGTGCCAGTAGTATTGACAGGCAAGTCTACAATGAGCAGTTCTTC
CASSIDRQVYNEQFF
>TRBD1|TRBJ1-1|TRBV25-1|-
TGTGCCAGCAGTGGATCCAGGGGGCGGGACACTGAAGCTTTCTTT
CASSGSRGRDTEAFF
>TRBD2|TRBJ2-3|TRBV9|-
TGTGCCAGCTCCAAGCGGGAGGGCACAGATACGCAGTATTTT
CASSKREGTDTQYF
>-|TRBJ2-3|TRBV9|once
TGTGCCAGCAGCGTAGAAACAGGCGAGTTGGCAGATACGCAGTATTTT
CASSVETGELADTQYF
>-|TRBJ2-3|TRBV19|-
TGTGCCAGTAGTGATGGCGGGATAGGGACAGATACGCAGTATTTT
CASSDGGIGTDTQYF
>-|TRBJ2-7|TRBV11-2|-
TGTGCCAGCAGCTTATATGGTTTAGTAACCTCCTACGAGCAGTACTTC
CASSLYGLVTSYEQYF
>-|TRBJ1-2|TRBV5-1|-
TGCGCCAGCAGCTTGGCCAGGGGTGACTATGGCTACACCTTC
CASSLARGDYGYTF
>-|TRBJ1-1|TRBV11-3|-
TGTGCCAGCAGCTTCTCCAGGGGAGAGGAAGCTTTCTTT
CASSFSRGEEAFF
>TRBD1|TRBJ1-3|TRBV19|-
TGTGCCAGTAGTATCGACAGGGTTGAGGGAAACACCATATATTTT
CASSIDRVEGNTIYF
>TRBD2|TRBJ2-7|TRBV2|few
TGTGCCAGCAGTCTGCGGGAGAGTAGCTACGAGCAGTACTTC
CASSLRESSYEQYF
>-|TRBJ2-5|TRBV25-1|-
TGTGCCAGCAGTGAGGGGCGAGAACGAGGGGAGACCCAGTACTTC
CASSEGRERGETQYF
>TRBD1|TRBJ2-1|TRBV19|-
TGTGCCAGCGCCGGGACAGGGGGTTACAATGAGCAGTTCTTC
CASAGTGGYNEQFF
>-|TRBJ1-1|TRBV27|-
TGTGCCAGCAGTTTAGATTCGGGGGGGGACACTGAAGCTTTCTTT
CASSLDSGGDTEAFF
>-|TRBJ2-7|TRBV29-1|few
TGCAGTGCGGGACTCGATACCTACGAGCAGTACTTC
CSAGLDTYEQYF
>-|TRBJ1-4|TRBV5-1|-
TGCGCCAGCAGCTCCTCGGTGGCGGGTAATGAAAAACTGTTTTTT
CASSSSVAGNEKLFF
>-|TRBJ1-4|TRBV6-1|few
TGTGCCAGCAGTGAAGACCTCCGAGGCCTCGTGGAAAAACTGTTTTTT
CASSEDLRGLVEKLFF
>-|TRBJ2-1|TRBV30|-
TGTGCCTGGAGTGTCGGGAGTTCTTCCTACAATGAGCAGTTCTTC
CAWSVGSSSYNEQFF
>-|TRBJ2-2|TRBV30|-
TGTGCCTGGACCTCAAGGGCCGGTCGGGAGCTGTTTTTT
CAWTSRAGRELFF
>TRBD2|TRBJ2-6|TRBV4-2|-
TGTGCCAGCAGCCAGCGACTAGCGGGACAAAACTCTGGGGCCAACGTCCTGACTTTC
CASSQRLAGQNSGANVLTF
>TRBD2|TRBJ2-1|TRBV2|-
TGTGCCAGCAAACAGACTAGCGGGACTTACAATGAGCAGTTCTTC
CASKQTSGTYNEQFF
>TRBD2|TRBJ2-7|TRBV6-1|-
TGTGCCAGCAGAGCGACTAGCGCGAGTACCTACGAGCAGTACTTC
CASRATSASTYEQYF
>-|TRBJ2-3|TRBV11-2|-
TGTGCCAGCAGCTTAAACCTGGGGGATACGCAGTATTTT
CASSLNLGDTQYF
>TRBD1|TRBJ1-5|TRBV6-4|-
TGTGCCAGCAGCGCCGGGACAGTCCCTTTAGTCCTAAATCAGCCCCAGCATTTT
CASSAGTVPLVLNQPQHF
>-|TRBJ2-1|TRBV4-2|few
TGTGCCAGCAGCCAAGGACAGTCCAATGAGCAGTTCTTC
CASSQGQSNEQFF
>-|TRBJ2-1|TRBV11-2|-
TGTGCCAGCAGCTTAGAGTTGACCAGTGGGAATGAGCAGTTCTTC
CASSLELTSGNEQFF
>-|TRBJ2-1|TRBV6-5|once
TGTGCCAGCAGTTACTTAGGACGGAGTTGGGGTGAGCAGTTCTTC
CASSYLGRSWGEQFF
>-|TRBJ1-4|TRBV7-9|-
TGTGCCAGCAGCTCAATTTTTGACAGCTCTAATGAAAAACTGTTTTTT
CASSSIFDSSNEKLFF
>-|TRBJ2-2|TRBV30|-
TGTGCCTGGGCAGGGGCCGGGGAGCTGTTTTTT
CAWAGAGELFF
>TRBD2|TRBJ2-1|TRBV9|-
TGTGCCACCGCCAGCGGGACCTCCTACAATGAGCAGTTCTTC
CATASGTSYNEQFF
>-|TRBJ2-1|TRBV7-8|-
TGTGCCAGCAGCTTAGAATGGCGTGCCTCGCAGTTCTTC
CASSLEWRASQFF
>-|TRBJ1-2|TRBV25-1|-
TGTGCCAGCAGTCGACAGCTTGACATCTATGGCTACACCTTC
CASSRQLDIYGYTF
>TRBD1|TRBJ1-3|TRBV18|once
TGTGCCAGCTCCCAAGGGACAGCTAACTCTGGAAACACCATATATTTT
CASSQGTANSGNTIYF
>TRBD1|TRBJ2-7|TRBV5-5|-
TGTGCCAGCAGCTTTGCAGGGGGCCCTACCTACGAGCAGTACTTC
CASSFAGGPTYEQYF
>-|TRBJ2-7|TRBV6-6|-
TGTGCCAGCAGGAGGGGGAGGGGCAGCTCCTACGAGCAGTACTTC
CASRRGRGSSYEQYF
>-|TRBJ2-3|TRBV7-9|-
TGTGCCAGCAGCCGCCGGAAGCCTTCGAGCACAGATACGCAGTATTTT
CASSRRKPSSTDTQYF
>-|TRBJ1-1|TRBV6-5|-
TGTGCCAGTCTAAAACAGGTGAACACTGAAGCTTTCTTT
CASLKQVNTEAFF
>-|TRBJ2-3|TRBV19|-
TGTGCCAGTAGCGAGACCGCGACTGTTACCGTCACAGATACGCAGTATTTT
CASSETATVTVTDTQYF
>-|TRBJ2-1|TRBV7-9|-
TGTGCCAGCAGCTCCATCAGCGGTAGCTCCTACAATGAGCAGTTCTTC
CASSSISGSSYNEQFF
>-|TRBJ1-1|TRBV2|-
TGTGCCAGCAGGGGGGACGGCGGCGAAGCTTTCTTT
CASRGDGGEAFF